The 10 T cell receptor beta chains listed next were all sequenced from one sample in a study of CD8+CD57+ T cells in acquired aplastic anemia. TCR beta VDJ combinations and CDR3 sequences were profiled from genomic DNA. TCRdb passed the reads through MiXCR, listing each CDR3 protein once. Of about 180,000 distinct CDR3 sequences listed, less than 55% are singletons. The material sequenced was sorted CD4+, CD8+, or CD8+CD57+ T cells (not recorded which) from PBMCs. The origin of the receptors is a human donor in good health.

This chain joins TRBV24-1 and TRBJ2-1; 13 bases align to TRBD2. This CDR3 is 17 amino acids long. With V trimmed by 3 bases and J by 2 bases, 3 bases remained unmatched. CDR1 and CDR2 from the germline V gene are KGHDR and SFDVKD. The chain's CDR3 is CATSDPGTSGTYNEQFF. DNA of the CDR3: TGTGCCACCAGTGATCCCGGGACTAGCGGGACCTACAATGAGCAGTTCTTC.

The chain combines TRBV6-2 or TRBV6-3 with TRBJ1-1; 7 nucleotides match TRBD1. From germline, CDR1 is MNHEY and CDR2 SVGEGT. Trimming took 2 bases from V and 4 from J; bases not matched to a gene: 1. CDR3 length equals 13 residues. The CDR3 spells CASSYGTATEAFF. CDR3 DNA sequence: TGTGCCAGCAGTTACGGGACAGCCACTGAAGCTTTCTTT.

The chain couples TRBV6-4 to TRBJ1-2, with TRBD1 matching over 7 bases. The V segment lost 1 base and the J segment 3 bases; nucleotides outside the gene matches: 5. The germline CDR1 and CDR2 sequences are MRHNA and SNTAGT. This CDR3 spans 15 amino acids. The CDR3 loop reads CASSDFPGQYYGYTF. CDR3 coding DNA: TGTGCCAGCAGTGACTTTCCGGGACAGTACTATGGCTACACCTTC.

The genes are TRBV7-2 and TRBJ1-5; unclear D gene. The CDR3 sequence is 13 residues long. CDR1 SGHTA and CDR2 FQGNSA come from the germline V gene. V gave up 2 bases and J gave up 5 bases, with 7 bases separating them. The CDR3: CASSLSQYQPQHF. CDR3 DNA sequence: TGTGCCAGCAGCTTAAGCCAGTATCAGCCCCAGCATTTT.

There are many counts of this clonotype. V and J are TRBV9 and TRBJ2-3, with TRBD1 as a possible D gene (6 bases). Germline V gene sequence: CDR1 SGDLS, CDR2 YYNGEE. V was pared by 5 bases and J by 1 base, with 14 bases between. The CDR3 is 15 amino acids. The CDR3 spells CASSQGSGRTDTQYF. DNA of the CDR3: TGTGCCAGCAGTCAGGGGAGCGGCCGCACAGATACGCAGTATTTT. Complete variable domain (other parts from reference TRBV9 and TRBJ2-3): DSGVTQTPKHLITATGQRVTLRCSPRSGDLSVYWYQQSLDQGLQFLIQYYNGEERAKGNILERFSAQQFPDLHSELNLSSLELGDSALYFCASSQGSGRTDTQYFGPGTRLTVL.

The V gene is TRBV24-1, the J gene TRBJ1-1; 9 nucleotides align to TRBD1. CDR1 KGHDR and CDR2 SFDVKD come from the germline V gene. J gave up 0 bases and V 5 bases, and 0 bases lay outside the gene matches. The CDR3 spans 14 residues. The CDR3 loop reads CATSGTGVNTEAFF. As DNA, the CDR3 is TGTGCCACCAGTGGGACAGGGGTGAACACTGAAGCTTTCTTT.

The CDR3 region has the DNA TGTGCCAGCAGTATCAGGGGTGGCAATCAGCCCCAGCATTTT. Its translation is CASSIRGGNQPQHF. V is TRBV2 and J is TRBJ1-5; possible D gene TRBD1, 6 bases. With 5 bases removed from V and 2 bases from J, the gap between germline ends came to 10 bases. CDR3 length equals 14 residues. Looked up from germline, CDR1 is SNHLY and CDR2 is FYNNEI. Together with reference TRBV2 and TRBJ1-5, the CDR3 gives the full variable domain: EPEVTQTPSHQVTQMGQEVILRCVPISNHLYFYWYRQILGQKVEFLVSFYNNEISEKSEIFDDQFSVERPDGSNFTLKIRSTKLEDSAMYFCASSIRGGNQPQHFGDGTRLSIL.

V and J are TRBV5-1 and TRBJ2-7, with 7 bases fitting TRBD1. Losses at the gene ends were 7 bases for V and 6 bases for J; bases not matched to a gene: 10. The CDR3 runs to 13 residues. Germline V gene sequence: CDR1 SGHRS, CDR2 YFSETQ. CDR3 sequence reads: CASAGQVNGEQYF. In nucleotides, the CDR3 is TGCGCCAGCGCTGGACAGGTGAATGGCGAGCAGTACTTC.

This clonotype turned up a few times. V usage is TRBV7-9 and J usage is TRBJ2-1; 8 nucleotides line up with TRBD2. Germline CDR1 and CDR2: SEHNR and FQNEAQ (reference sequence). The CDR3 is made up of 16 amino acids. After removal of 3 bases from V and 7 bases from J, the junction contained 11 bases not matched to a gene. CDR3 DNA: TGTGCCAGCAGCTTTGTCCCGGGACTAGAGATTAATGAGCAGTTCTTC. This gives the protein CASSFVPGLEINEQFF.

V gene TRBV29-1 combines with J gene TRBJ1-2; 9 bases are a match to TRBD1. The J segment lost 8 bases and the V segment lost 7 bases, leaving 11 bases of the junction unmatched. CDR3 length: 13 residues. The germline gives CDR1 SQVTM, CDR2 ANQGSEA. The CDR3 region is CSGWDRADFGYTF. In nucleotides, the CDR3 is TGCAGCGGGTGGGACAGGGCGGATTTCGGCTACACCTTC.